Listed below are T cell receptor beta chains from one sample, sequenced in a study of CD8+CD57+ T cells in acquired aplastic anemia. Via MiXCR, TCRdb re-called the reads, giving one row per CDR3 protein. Among roughly 290,000 distinct CDR3 sequences listed, 45% to 65% were seen once. The sequencing input was sorted CD4+, CD8+, or CD8+CD57+ T cells (not recorded which) from PBMCs. All receptors derive from a human donor with aplastic anemia. Each CDR3 is given with its conserved first and last residue. The D gene is left open where the match is weak. Only some rows state a clone size, as once, few, many or a class for expanded clones.

DNA	CDR3	size	V	J	D
TGTGCCAGCAGCTTGAACGGTGCAACTAATGAAAGACTGTTTTTT	CASSLNGATNERLFF	.	TRBV7-6	TRBJ1-4	.
TGCGCCAGCAGTGATGAGCAGGTACGCTCTGGGGCCAACGTCCTGACTTTC	CASSDEQVRSGANVLTF	once	TRBV10-2	TRBJ2-6	.
TGTGCCAGCAGGGCCCCGGGGGCCAGATACGAGCAGTACTTC	CASRAPGARYEQYF	many	TRBV6-6	TRBJ2-7	.
TGCGCCAGCAGCCCACTGGAGGGCGGGAGCTACAATGAGCAGTTCTTC	CASSPLEGGSYNEQFF	many	TRBV5-1	TRBJ2-1	TRBD2
TGTGCCAGCTCAAACGCTGCGTACACTGAAGCTTTCTTT	CASSNAAYTEAFF	many	TRBV18	TRBJ1-1	.
TGTGCCAGCACCCTTAGGAGACACAATGAAGCTTTCTTT	CASTLRRHNEAFF	.	TRBV12-3/TRBV12-4	TRBJ1-1	.
TGTGCCAGCAAGGGGGTCACTGAAGCTTTCTTT	CASKGVTEAFF	once	TRBV25-1	TRBJ1-1	.
TGTGCCAGCAGAGACCCCCCGAATTCACCCCTCCACTTT	CASRDPPNSPLHF	few	TRBV6-5	TRBJ1-6	.
TGCAGTGCTGGGCCTCTAACAGGGGGCCAAGAGACCCAGTACTTC	CSAGPLTGGQETQYF	once	TRBV20-1	TRBJ2-5	TRBD1
TGCAGCGCCACCGGGAAGCCCTCGAACACTGAAGCTCTCTTT	CSATGKPSNTEALF	.	TRBV29-1	TRBJ1-1	.
TGTGCCAGCAGCCCTTGGACTGGAGACACAGATACGCAGTATTTT	CASSPWTGDTDTQYF	.	TRBV9	TRBJ2-3	.
TGCAGTGCTAGAGGACAGGGAGAGGGCCTTAGCGGTCCGCCCTACGAGCAGTACTTC	CSARGQGEGLSGPPYEQYF	few	TRBV20-1	TRBJ2-7	.
TGTGCCAGCAGCTTAACTCCCCAGCCCACCGGGGAGCTGTTTTTT	CASSLTPQPTGELFF	many	TRBV7-3	TRBJ2-2	.
TGCAGTGCTAGAGAAGGCCAGGCACAAGAGACCCAGCATTTT	CSAREGQAQETQHF	once	TRBV20-1	TRBJ1-5	.
TGTGCCAGCAGCGCGAACGGGTACGAGCAGTACTTC	CASSANGYEQYF	.	TRBV7-3	TRBJ2-7	.
TGTGCCAGCAGTGAAGGGGTGTGGGAACGTCGCACTGAAGCTTTCTTT	CASSEGVWERRTEAFF	many	TRBV6-1	TRBJ1-1	.
TGTGCCACCAGTGATTTGCCGGGGAAACAGCACTTC	CATSDLPGKQHF	.	TRBV24-1	TRBJ2-7	.
TGTGCCAGCACCCACGGAGGGACAGATGACCTAGCCAAAAACATTCAGTACTTC	CASTHGGTDDLAKNIQYF	few	TRBV25-1	TRBJ2-4	.
TGTGCCAGCAGCTTACGGGAATCCACTGAAGTTTTCTTT	CASSLRESTEVFF	.	TRBV7-8	TRBJ1-1	.
TGCAGTGCTAGCGGGGGGTTTATGACGACAGATACGCAGTATTTT	CSASGGFMTTDTQYF	.	TRBV20-1	TRBJ2-3	TRBD2
TGTGCCAGTAGCCTGACAACGAGCTCTGAAGCTTTCTTT	CASSLTTSSEAFF	.	TRBV7-9	TRBJ1-1	.
TGTGCCAGCAGTTACGGGCTAGCGGGGGCCAGGGGAGAGACCCAGTACTTC	CASSYGLAGARGETQYF	many	TRBV6-5	TRBJ2-5	TRBD2
TGTGCCAGCAGCCAGCACCTCGGACAGCCTCAGTACTTC	CASSQHLGQPQYF	once	TRBV3-1	TRBJ2-7	.
TGCGCCAGCAGGCCACCGAACACCGGGGAGCTGTTTTTT	CASRPPNTGELFF	many	TRBV5-1	TRBJ2-2	.